Listed below are T cell receptor beta chains from one sample, sequenced in a study of blood T cell repertoires in COVID-19. Here immunoSEQ multiplex PCR was the method, and the copy in TCRdb shows in-frame clones only, minus some. In the table there are about 130,000 clones, around 84% of which are singletons. Sequenced material: PBMCs or T cells enriched from blood (not recorded which). Source of these receptors: a middle-aged man with acute COVID-19. CDR3s include the opening cysteine and the closing phenylalanine or tryptophan. A D gene is named only where the DNA matches it firmly. Size values are once, few and many counts, or a class for expanded clones, and some rows have none.

clone_size	d_call	v_call	cdr3_length	j_call	cdr3_nt	cdr3_aa
-	TRBD2	TRBV7-2	15	TRBJ2-3	TGTGCCAGCAGCGTAACTAGCGGGGAAATTAATACGCAGTATTTT	CASSVTSGEINTQYF
once	-	TRBV7-9	12	TRBJ2-3	TGTGCCAGCAGCTTCTCTACGGATACGCAGTATTTT	CASSFSTDTQYF
few	TRBD2	TRBV7-8	15	TRBJ2-1	TGTGCCAGCAGCTTAGTAAGGGCGGGGGACAATGAGCAGTTCTTC	CASSLVRAGDNEQFF
-	TRBD1	TRBV12-3/TRBV12-4	13	TRBJ1-2	TGTGCCAGCACCACGACAGGGACCTATGGCTACACCTTC	CASTTTGTYGYTF
-	-	TRBV12-3/TRBV12-4	13	TRBJ1-2	TGTGCCAGCACACTAACAGGTCTTGTGAGCTACACCTTC	CASTLTGLVSYTF
-	-	TRBV5-1	11	TRBJ2-1	TGCGCCAGCAGCTTCCGGGATGAGCAGTTCTTC	CASSFRDEQFF
-	TRBD1	TRBV28	15	TRBJ1-6	TGTGCCAGCAGTTTACCGACAGGGGGGCAGTCACCCCTCCACTTT	CASSLPTGGQSPLHF
-	-	TRBV30	14	TRBJ2-5	TGTGCCTGGCGGTTCAGGACTCTCGGAGAGACCCAGTACTTC	CAWRFRTLGETQYF
once	TRBD2	TRBV5-1	18	TRBJ2-3	TGCGCCAGCAGCTTGCGGGCGGGAGTTGGTTCCGGCACAGATACGCAGTATTTT	CASSLRAGVGSGTDTQYF
-	TRBD2	TRBV5-4	16	TRBJ2-7	TGTGCCAGCAGCTTAGGACTAGCGGGGGCCTCATACGAGCAGTACTTC	CASSLGLAGASYEQYF
-	TRBD2	TRBV3-1/TRBV3-2	15	TRBJ2-1	TGTGCCAGCAGCGTGGCCAGCGGGAGTTACAATGAGCAGTTCTTC	CASSVASGSYNEQFF
-	TRBD2	TRBV11-3	17	TRBJ2-7	TGTGCCAGCAGCTTTACCCCATTAGCGGGAGGGGCCTACGAGCAGTACTTC	CASSFTPLAGGAYEQYF
-	-	TRBV9	13	TRBJ2-7	TGTGCCAGCAGCGTAAATGGAGTGAACGAGCAGTACTTC	CASSVNGVNEQYF
-	-	TRBV29-1	12	TRBJ1-2	TGCAGCGTAGCGGCAGGACTGTATGGCTACACCTTC	CSVAAGLYGYTF
-	TRBD1	TRBV2	14	TRBJ2-7	TGTGCCAGCTTCTCTCAGGGGGCATCCTACGAGCAGTACTTC	CASFSQGASYEQYF
-	TRBD2	TRBV28	15	TRBJ2-3	TGTGCCAGTGAAGGAGCGGGAGGGCCGAAAGATACGCAGTATTTT	CASEGAGGPKDTQYF
-	-	TRBV7-9	14	TRBJ2-7	TGTGCCAGCAGCCCACCCACTTCTAGCGTCGAGCAGTACTTC	CASSPPTSSVEQYF
-	TRBD2	TRBV5-1	15	TRBJ2-7	TGCGCCAGCAGCTTCGGACTAGCGGGGTCCTACGAGCAGTACTTC	CASSFGLAGSYEQYF
-	-	TRBV5-1	15	TRBJ2-3	TGCGCCAGCAGCTTGGCTCAGGGTGTCGCAGATACGCAGTATTTT	CASSLAQGVADTQYF
-	-	TRBV21-1	20	TRBJ2-3	TGTGCCAGCAGCAAAGGCCAACAGTATGGGGGCATGGCGTTCCCAGATACGCAGTATTTT	CASSKGQQYGGMAFPDTQYF
-	TRBD2	TRBV7-3	16	TRBJ2-7	TGTGCCAGCAGCTTAGTTGCTAGCGGGGGTACCTACGAGCAGTACTTC	CASSLVASGGTYEQYF
-	-	TRBV5-1	15	TRBJ2-3	TGCGCCAGCAGCTCTGGGGCCTCTTTCACAGATACGCAGTATTTT	CASSSGASFTDTQYF
-	-	TRBV7-9	17	TRBJ1-4	TGTGCCAGCAGCTTAGCGCTGGCGGGTGGGACTAATGAAAAACTGTTTTTT	CASSLALAGGTNEKLFF
-	TRBD1	TRBV5-1	14	TRBJ2-3	TGCGCCAGCAGCTCCGACAGGGTGTCAGGTACGCAGTATTTT	CASSSDRVSGTQYF
-	-	TRBV3-1/TRBV3-2	17	TRBJ1-6	TGTGCCAGCAGCCAAGAGGTCAGGGCCTCCTATAATTCACCCCTCCACTTT	CASSQEVRASYNSPLHF
once	-	TRBV6-1	13	TRBJ1-5	TGTGCCAGCAGTGATCTCTGGCCTCAGCCCCAGCATTTT	CASSDLWPQPQHF
-	TRBD1	TRBV30	15	TRBJ1-5	TGTGCCTGGAGCTATCCGGGACAGGGCAATCAGCCCCAGCATTTT	CAWSYPGQGNQPQHF
-	TRBD2	TRBV19	19	TRBJ2-1	TGTGCCAGTAGTAGAACCGGGACTAGCGACCAGAGCTCCTACAATGAGCAGTTCTTC	CASSRTGTSDQSSYNEQFF
-	TRBD1	TRBV28	15	TRBJ1-5	TGTGCCAGCAGTCTAATAGTTAGACAGGGTCAGCCCCAGCATTTT	CASSLIVRQGQPQHF
-	-	TRBV24-1	15	TRBJ1-1	TGTGCCACCAGCGTAACCCTTAGGGGGAACACTGAAGCTTTCTTT	CATSVTLRGNTEAFF
-	TRBD1	TRBV5-5	15	TRBJ2-2	TGTGCCAGCAGCCTCACAGGGGTCGTTGGCGGGGAGCTGTTTTTT	CASSLTGVVGGELFF
-	TRBD2	TRBV5-6	14	TRBJ2-7	TGTGCCAGCAGTAGCCGGGAGGCGATCTACGAGCAGTACTTC	CASSSREAIYEQYF
-	-	TRBV7-6	14	TRBJ2-7	TGTGCCAGCAGCATCGGACAATTCCCTAATGAGCAGTACTTC	CASSIGQFPNEQYF